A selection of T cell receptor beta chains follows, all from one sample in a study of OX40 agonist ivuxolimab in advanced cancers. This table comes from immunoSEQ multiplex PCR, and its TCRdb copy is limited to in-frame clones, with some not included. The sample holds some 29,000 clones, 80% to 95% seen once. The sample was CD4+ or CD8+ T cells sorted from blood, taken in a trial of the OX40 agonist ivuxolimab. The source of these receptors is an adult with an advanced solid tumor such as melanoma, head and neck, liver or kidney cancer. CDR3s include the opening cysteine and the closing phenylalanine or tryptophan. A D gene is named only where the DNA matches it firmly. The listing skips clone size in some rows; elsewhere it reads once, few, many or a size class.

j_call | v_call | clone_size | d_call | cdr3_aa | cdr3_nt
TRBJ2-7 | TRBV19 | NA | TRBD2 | CASSPAGGSYEQYF | TGTGCCAGTAGTCCCGCGGGCGGGAGCTACGAGCAGTACTTC
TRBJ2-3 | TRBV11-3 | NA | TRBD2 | CASSLGSRGEMDTQYF | TGTGCCAGCAGCTTAGGCTCGCGGGGGGAAATGGATACGCAGTATTTT
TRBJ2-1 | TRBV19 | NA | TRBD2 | CASSIRGGNEQFF | TGTGCCAGTAGTATTCGGGGGGGCAACGAGCAGTTCTTC
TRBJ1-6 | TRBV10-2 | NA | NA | CASSESAGLSPLHF | TGCGCCAGCAGTGAATCGGCAGGGCTTTCACCCCTCCACTTT
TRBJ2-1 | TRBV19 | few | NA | CASSTMQATPATPNEQFF | TGTGCCAGTAGTACCATGCAGGCCACTCCGGCTACTCCCAATGAGCAGTTCTTC
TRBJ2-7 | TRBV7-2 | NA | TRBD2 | CASSRTGGDAYEQYF | TGTGCCAGCAGTCGGACTGGGGGGGATGCCTACGAGCAGTACTTC
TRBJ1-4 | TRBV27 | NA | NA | CASSSLSGNEKLFF | TGTGCCAGCAGTTCACTATCCGGTAATGAAAAACTGTTTTTT
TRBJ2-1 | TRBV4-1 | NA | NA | CASSQVLGYNEQFF | TGCGCCAGCAGCCAAGTCCTGGGGTACAATGAGCAGTTCTTC
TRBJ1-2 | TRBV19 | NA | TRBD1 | CASSILGQGAGGYTF | TGTGCCAGTAGTATCCTCGGACAGGGGGCGGGTGGCTACACCTTC
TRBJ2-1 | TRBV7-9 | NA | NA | CASTEPVGSGLYNEQFF | TGTGCCAGCACCGAACCCGTGGGTAGCGGTCTCTACAATGAGCAGTTCTTC
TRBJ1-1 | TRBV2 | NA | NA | CASDSTLSTTEAFF | TGTGCCAGCGATTCTACCCTAAGTACCACTGAAGCTTTCTTT
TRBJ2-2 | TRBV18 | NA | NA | CASSPPTSFANTGELFF | TGTGCCAGCTCACCACCCACATCATTCGCGAACACCGGGGAGCTGTTTTTT
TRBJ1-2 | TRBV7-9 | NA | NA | CASSLGEEAGGYTF | TGTGCCAGCAGCTTAGGTGAGGAAGCTGGAGGCTACACCTTC
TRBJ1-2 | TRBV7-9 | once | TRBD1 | CASSHKGQGFYGYTF | TGTGCCAGCAGCCACAAGGGACAGGGCTTCTATGGCTACACCTTC
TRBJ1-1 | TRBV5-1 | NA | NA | CASSSVDLGGTEAFF | TGCGCCAGCAGCAGCGTGGATTTGGGTGGGACTGAAGCTTTCTTT
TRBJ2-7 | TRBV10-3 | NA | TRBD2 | CAIRKASGRDEQYF | TGTGCCATCAGGAAAGCTAGCGGGAGAGACGAGCAGTACTTC
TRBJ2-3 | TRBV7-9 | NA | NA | CASSSAGRADTQYF | TGTGCCAGCAGCTCCGCGGGGCGCGCAGATACGCAGTATTTT
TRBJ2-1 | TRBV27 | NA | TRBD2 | CASSLGTSGSNEQFF | TGTGCCAGCAGTTTAGGGACTAGCGGATCAAATGAGCAGTTCTTC
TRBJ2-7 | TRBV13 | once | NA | CASSPGSYEQYF | TGTGCCAGCAGCCCTGGTTCCTACGAGCAGTACTTC
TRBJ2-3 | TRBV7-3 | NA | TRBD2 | CASSLTGREREDTQYF | TGTGCCAGCAGCTTAACGGGACGGGAGCGGGAAGATACGCAGTATTTT
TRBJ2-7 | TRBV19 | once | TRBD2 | CASSPWVTSGEGGYEQYF | TGTGCCAGTAGCCCGTGGGTTACTAGCGGAGAAGGGGGCTACGAGCAGTACTTC
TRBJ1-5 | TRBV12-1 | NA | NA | CASSLRKGGNQPQHF | TGTGCCAGCAGCCTCCGAAAGGGGGGCAATCAGCCCCAGCATTTT
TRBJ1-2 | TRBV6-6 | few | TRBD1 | CASKPGGDYGYTF | TGTGCCAGCAAACCAGGGGGCGACTATGGCTACACCTTC
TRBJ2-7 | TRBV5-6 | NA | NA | CASSLELRMGIEQYF | TGTGCCAGCAGCTTGGAGCTCAGGATGGGTATCGAGCAGTACTTC
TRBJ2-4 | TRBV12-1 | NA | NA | CASSSGTAKNIQYF | TGTGCCAGCAGTTCCGGGACAGCCAAAAACATTCAGTACTTC
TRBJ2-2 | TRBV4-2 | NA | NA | CASSQLWAILENTGELFF | TGTGCCAGCAGCCAACTCTGGGCCATCCTTGAGAACACCGGGGAGCTGTTTTTT
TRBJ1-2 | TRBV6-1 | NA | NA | CASKDNYGYTF | TGTGCCAGCAAGGACAACTATGGCTACACCTTC
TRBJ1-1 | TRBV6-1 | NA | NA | CASSEYRGPTEAFF | TGTGCCAGCAGTGAATATAGAGGTCCGACTGAAGCTTTCTTT
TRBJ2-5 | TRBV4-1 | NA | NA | CASSQARGETQYF | TGCGCCAGCAGCCAAGCTAGAGGGGAGACCCAGTACTTC